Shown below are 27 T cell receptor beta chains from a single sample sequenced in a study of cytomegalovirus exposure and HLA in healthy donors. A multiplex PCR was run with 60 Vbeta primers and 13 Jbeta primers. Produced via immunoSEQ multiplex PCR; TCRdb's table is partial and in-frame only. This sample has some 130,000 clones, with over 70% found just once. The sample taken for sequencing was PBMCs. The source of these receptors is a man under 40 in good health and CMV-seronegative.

Written as DNA, the CDR3 is TGTGCCAGCAGGGACAGGCTCACCTCTGGGGCCAACGTCCTGACTTTC. This codes for CASRDRLTSGANVLTF. The chain joins TRBV28 to TRBJ2-6; TRBD1 agrees at 7 bases. CDR3 length: 16 residues. J was trimmed by 0 bases and V by 6 bases; bases with no gene match: 5. CDR1 is MDHEN, CDR2 SYDVKM, per germline.

CDR3 DNA: TGCAGCGGTGCCGGAGGTAGCGGCTACAATGAGCAGTTCTTC. Protein: CSGAGGSGYNEQFF. The chain recombines TRBV29-1 with TRBJ2-1; D perhaps matches TRBD2 (6 bases). The CDR3 covers 14 residues. Germline loops: CDR1 SQVTM, CDR2 ANQGSEA. Trimming took 7 bases from V and 3 from J, leaving 16 bases between them.

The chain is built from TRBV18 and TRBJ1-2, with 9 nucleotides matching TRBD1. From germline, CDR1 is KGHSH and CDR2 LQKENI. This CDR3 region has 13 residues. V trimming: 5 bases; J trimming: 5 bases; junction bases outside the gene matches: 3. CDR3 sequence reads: CASSRDRDYGYTF. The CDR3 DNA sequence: TGTGCCAGCTCAAGGGACAGGGATTATGGCTACACCTTC.

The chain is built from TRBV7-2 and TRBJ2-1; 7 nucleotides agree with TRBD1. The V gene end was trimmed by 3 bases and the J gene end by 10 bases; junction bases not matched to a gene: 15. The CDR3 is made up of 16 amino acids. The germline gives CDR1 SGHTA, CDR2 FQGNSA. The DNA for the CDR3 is TGTGCCAGCAGCTTGCCTGGGACAGCGGTAGGGTTCGAGCAGTTCTTC. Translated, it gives CASSLPGTAVGFEQFF.

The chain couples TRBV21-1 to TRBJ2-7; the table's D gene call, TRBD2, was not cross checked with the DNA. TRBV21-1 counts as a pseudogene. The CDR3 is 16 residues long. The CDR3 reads CASSNWAQRVSYEQYF. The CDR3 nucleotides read TGTGCCAGCAGCAATTGGGCGCAGCGGGTAAGCTACGAGCAGTACTTC.

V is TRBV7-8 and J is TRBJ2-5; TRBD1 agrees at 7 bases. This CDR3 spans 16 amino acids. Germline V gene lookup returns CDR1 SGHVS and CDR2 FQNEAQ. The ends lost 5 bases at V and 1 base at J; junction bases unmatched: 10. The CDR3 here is CASSRTRGIGQETQYF. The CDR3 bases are TGTGCCAGCAGCCGGACCAGGGGGATTGGCCAAGAGACCCAGTACTTC. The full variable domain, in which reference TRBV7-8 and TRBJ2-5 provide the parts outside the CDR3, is GAGVSQSPRYKVAKRGQDVALRCDPISGHVSLFWYQQALGQGPEFLTYFQNEAQLDKSGLPSDRFFAERPEGSVSTLKIQRTQQEDSAVYLCASSRTRGIGQETQYFGPGTRLLVL.

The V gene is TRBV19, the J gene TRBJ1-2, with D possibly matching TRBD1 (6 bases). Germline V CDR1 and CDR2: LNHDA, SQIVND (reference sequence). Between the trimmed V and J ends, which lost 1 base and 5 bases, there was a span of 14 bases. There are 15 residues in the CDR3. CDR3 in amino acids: CASSIATRGVYGYTF. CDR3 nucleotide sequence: TGTGCCAGTAGTATAGCAACCAGGGGCGTGTATGGCTACACCTTC.

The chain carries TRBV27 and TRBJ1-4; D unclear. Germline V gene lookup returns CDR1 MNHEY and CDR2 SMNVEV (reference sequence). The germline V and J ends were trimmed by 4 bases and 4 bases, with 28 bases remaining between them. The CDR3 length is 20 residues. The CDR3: CASSYQPPLYSGTNNEKLFF. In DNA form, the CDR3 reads TGTGCCAGCAGTTACCAGCCTCCGTTATACTCGGGTACGAATAATGAAAAACTGTTTTTT. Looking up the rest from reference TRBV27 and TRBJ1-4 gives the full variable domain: EAQVTQNPRYLITVTGKKLTVTCSQNMNHEYMSWYRQDPGLGLRQIYYSMNVEVTDKGDVPEGYKVSRKEKRNFPLILESPSPNQTSLYFCASSYQPPLYSGTNNEKLFFGSGTQLSVL.

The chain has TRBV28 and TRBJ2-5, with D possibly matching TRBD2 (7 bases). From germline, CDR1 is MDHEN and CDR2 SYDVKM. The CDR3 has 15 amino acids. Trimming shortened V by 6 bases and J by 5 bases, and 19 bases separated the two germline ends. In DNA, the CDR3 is TGTGCCAGCAGCCTAGGGGGGGCCGCCGGGGAGACCCAGTACTTC. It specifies CASSLGGAAGETQYF.

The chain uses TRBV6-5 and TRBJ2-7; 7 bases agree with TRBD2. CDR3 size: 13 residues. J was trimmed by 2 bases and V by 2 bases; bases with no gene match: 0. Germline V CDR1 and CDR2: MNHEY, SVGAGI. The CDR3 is CASSYGTTYEQYF. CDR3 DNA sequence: TGTGCCAGCAGTTACGGGACTACCTACGAGCAGTACTTC.

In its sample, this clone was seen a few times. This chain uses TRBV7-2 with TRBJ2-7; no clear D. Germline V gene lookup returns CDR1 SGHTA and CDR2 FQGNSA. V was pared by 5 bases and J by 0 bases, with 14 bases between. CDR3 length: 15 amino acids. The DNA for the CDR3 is TGTGCCAGCAGCCCCGAAGCCGTCCGCTCCTACGAGCAGTACTTC. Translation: CASSPEAVRSYEQYF.

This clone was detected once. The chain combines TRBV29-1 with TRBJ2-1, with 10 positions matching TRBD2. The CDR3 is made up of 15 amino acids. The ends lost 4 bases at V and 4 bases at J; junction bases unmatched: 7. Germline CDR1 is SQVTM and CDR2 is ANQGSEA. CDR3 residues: CSVVIAGGVYNEQFF. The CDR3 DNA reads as TGCAGCGTTGTAATAGCGGGAGGTGTTTACAATGAGCAGTTCTTC.

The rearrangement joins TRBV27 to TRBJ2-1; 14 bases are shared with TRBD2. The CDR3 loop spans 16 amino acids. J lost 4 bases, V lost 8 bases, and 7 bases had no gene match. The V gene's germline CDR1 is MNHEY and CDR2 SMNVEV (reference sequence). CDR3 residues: CASRLAGGPQYNEQFF. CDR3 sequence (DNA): TGTGCCAGCCGACTAGCGGGAGGGCCGCAGTACAATGAGCAGTTCTTC.

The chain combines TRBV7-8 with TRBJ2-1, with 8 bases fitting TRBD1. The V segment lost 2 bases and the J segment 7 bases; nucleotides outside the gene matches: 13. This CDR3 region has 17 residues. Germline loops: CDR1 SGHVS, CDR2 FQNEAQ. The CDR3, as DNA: TGTGCCAGCAGCTTACCCAATCAGGGGGCTTTTTCAAATGAGCAGTTCTTC. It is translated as CASSLPNQGAFSNEQFF.

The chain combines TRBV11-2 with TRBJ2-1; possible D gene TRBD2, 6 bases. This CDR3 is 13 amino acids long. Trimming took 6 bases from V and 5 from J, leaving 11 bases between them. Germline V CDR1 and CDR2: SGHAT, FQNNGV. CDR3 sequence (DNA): TGTGCCAGCAGGTGGAGGAGGGACAATGAGCAGTTCTTC. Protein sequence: CASRWRRDNEQFF.

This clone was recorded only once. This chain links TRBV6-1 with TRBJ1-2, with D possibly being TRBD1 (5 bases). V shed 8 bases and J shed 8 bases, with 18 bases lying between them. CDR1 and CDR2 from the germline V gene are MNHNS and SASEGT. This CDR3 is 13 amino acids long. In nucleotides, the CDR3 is TGTGCCAGCGTCCCCATGGGGGGACGGGGCTACACCTTC. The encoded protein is CASVPMGGRGYTF.

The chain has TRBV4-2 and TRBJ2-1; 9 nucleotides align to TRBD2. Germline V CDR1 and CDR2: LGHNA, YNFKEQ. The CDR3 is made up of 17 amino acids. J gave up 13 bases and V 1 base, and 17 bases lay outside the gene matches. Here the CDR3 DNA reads TGTGCCAGCAGCCAAGCGGGTCTAGCGGGAAGTCAAGGGGGCCAGTTCTTC. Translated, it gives CASSQAGLAGSQGGQFF.

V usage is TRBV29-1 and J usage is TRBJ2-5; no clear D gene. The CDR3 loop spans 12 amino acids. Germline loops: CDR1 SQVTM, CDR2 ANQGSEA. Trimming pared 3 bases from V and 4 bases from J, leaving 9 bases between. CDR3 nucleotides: TGCAGCGTTGAGCACCGCGGAGAGACCCAGTACTTC. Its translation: CSVEHRGETQYF. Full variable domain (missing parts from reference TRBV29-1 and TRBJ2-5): SAVISQKPSRDICQRGTSLTIQCQVDSQVTMMFWYRQQPGQSLTLIATANQGSEATYESGFVIDKFPISRPNLTFSTLTVSNMSPEDSSIYLCSVEHRGETQYFGPGTRLLVL.

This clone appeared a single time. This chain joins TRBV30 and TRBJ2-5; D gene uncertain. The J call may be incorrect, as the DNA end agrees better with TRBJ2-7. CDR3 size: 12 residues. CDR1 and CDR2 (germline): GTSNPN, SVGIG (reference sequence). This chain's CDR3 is CAWSVRVHEQYF. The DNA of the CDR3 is TGTGCCTGGAGTGTACGGGTCCACGAGCAGTACTTC.

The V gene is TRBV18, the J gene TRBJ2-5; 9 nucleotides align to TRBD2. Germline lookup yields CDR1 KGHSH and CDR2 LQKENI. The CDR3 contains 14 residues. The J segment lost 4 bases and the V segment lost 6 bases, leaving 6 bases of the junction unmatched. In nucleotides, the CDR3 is TGTGCCAGCTCCGGGACTAGCCGATTAGAGACCCAGTACTTC. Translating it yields CASSGTSRLETQYF.

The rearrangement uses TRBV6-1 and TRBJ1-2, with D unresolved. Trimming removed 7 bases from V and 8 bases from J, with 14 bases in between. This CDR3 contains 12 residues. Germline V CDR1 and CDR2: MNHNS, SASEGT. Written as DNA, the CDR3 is TGTGCCAGCACCATTACCGTCCGGGGCTACACCTTC. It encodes CASTITVRGYTF.

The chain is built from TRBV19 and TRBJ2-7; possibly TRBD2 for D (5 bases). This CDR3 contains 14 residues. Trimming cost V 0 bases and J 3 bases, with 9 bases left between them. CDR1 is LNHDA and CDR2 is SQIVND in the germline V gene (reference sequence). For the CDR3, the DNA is TGTGCCAGTAGTATAGATCTAGCAAACTACGAGCAGTACTTC. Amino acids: CASSIDLANYEQYF.

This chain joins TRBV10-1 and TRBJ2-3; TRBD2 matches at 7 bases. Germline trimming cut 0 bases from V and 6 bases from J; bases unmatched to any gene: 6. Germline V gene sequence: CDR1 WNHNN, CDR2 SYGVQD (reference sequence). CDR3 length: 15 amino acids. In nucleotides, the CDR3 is TGCGCCAGCAGTGAGTCCGCGGGAGTGGACGATACGCAGTATTTT. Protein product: CASSESAGVDDTQYF.

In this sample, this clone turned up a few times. The CDR3 is CASKHPPGWTEAFF. In DNA, the CDR3 is TGTGCCAGCAAACACCCACCAGGGTGGACTGAAGCTTTCTTT. The V gene is TRBV6-5, the J gene TRBJ1-1; tentatively, D is TRBD1 (5 bases). The CDR3 contains 14 residues. Germline V CDR1 and CDR2: MNHEY, SVGAGI. Trimming removed 7 bases from V and 5 bases from J, with 17 bases in between.

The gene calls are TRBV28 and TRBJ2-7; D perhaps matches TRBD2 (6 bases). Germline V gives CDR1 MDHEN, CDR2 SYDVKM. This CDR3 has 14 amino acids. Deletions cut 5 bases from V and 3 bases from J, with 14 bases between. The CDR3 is CASSPPGLHYEQYF. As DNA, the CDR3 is TGTGCCAGCAGTCCTCCGGGACTCCACTACGAGCAGTACTTC.

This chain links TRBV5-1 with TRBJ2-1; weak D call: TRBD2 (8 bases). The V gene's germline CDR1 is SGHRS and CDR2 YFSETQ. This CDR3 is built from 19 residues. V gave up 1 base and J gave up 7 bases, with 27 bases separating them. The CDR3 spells CASSLLRGRGAGVLNEQFF. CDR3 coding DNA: TGCGCCAGCAGCTTGTTAAGGGGGCGCGGAGCGGGAGTTTTGAATGAGCAGTTCTTC.

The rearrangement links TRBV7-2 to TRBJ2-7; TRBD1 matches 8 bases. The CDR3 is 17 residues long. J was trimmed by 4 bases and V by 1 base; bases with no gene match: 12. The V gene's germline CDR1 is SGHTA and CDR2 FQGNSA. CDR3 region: CASSLVRGSDRVYEQYF. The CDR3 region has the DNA TGTGCCAGCAGCTTAGTGCGCGGATCGGACAGGGTGTACGAGCAGTACTTC.